The clone carrying this T cell receptor (beta chain) has a count of ten or more. Its antigen is not identified. The source of the sample is a study of human T cells and chemical hapten exposure. Across the whole study: Patch tests put 0.01% DPC on the upper back, and the results were checked at 6 days.

Time point here: patch test 3, about 24 weeks after DPC sensitization. Treatment noted: therapeutic diphenylcyclopropenone sensitization with weekly scalp DPC. Overall study findings and caveats: Alopecia was present in the donors, so their immune response may differ from healthy people's.

TCRdb reanalysed the RACE reads using MiXCR and keeps one entry per CDR3 protein. The sample has 25,000 to 35,000 distinct CDR3 sequences; about 5.6% are singletons. Germline lookup yields CDR1 KGHSH and CDR2 LQKENI. The V end was cut by 3 bases, the J end by 5 bases, with 10 bases between. This CDR3 is 13 amino acids long. The sequence was collected from a man younger than 40 with alopecia areata. Some clones in this sample may be carry-over from other donors' samples. The chain uses TRBV18 and TRBJ2-5; D unresolved. This specimen consisted of whole blood, obtained in connection with sensitization to the hapten diphenylcyclopropenone (DPC). Here the CDR3 DNA reads TGTGCCAGCTCACCCCCGGTTTGGGAGACCCAGTACTTC. It translates to CASSPPVWETQYF.